A selection of T cell receptor beta chains follows, all from one sample in a study of T cells after yellow fever vaccination. TCRdb reprocessed the 5' RACE reads with MiXCR, giving one entry per CDR3 protein. The sample includes a few hundred thousand distinct CDR3 sequences, roughly 17% of them seen just once. The input for sequencing was PBMCs, taken about 5 days after the first yellow fever vaccination. These receptors were collected from a man younger than 35 who received the YFV17D yellow fever vaccine. Both conserved end residues are part of each CDR3. A D gene is named only where the DNA matches it firmly. Rows give clone size only sometimes, using once, few, many, or a class for an expanded clone.

d_call j_call v_call clone_size cdr3_aa cdr3_nt
- TRBJ1-1 TRBV6-2/TRBV6-3 few CASSYSGPGSEAFF TGTGCCAGCAGTTACTCGGGACCCGGTTCTGAAGCTTTCTTT
- TRBJ1-5 TRBV27 - CASSGRDQPQHF TGTGCCAGCAGTGGCAGGGATCAGCCCCAGCATTTT
- TRBJ2-1 TRBV2 - CASSYARLEQFF TGTGCCAGCAGTTATGCACGGCTTGAGCAGTTCTTC
- TRBJ2-2 TRBV12-3/TRBV12-4 few CASSLDLRSGTGELFF TGTGCCAGCAGTTTAGATTTGCGCTCCGGCACCGGGGAGCTGTTTTTT
- TRBJ2-3 TRBV20-1 few CSASIVYEADTQYF TGCAGTGCTAGTATCGTATATGAGGCAGATACGCAGTATTTT
TRBD1 TRBJ2-1 TRBV7-2 - CASSFSQRGRQFF TGTGCCAGCAGCTTCTCGCAAAGGGGGCGGCAGTTCTTC
- TRBJ2-7 TRBV6-1 - CASSRTISNYEQYF TGTGCCAGCAGCCGAACCATTTCGAACTACGAGCAGTACTTC
- TRBJ2-1 TRBV7-3 - CASSLIRGREQFF TGTGCCAGCAGCTTAATCCGGGGGAGGGAGCAGTTCTTC
- TRBJ1-2 TRBV9 - CASSVSAYGYTF TGTGCCAGCAGCGTATCGGCTTATGGCTACACCTTC
- TRBJ2-2 TRBV12-3/TRBV12-4 - CAQKQGDTGELFF TGTGCCCAGAAGCAGGGCGACACCGGGGAGCTGTTTTTT
- TRBJ1-5 TRBV20-1 - CSARAPMSNQPQHF TGCAGTGCTAGAGCACCGATGAGCAATCAGCCCCAGCATTTT
- TRBJ1-4 TRBV15 few CATSLPPRGFDEKLFF TGTGCCACCAGTCTGCCCCCCCGGGGATTTGATGAAAAACTGTTTTTT
TRBD2 TRBJ2-7 TRBV6-2/TRBV6-3 few CASSYLGGSYEQYF TGTGCCAGCAGTTACTTGGGAGGGTCCTACGAGCAGTACTTC
TRBD1 TRBJ2-7 TRBV9 - CASSETGGNEQYF TGTGCCAGCAGCGAAACAGGGGGCAACGAGCAGTACTTC
TRBD2 TRBJ2-3 TRBV13 - CASSWGLATDTQYF TGTGCCAGCAGCTGGGGACTAGCCACAGATACGCAGTATTTT
TRBD2 TRBJ2-2 TRBV7-3 many CASSLLGGAIGELFF TGTGCCAGCAGCTTACTCGGGGGGGCTATCGGGGAGCTGTTTTTT
TRBD2 TRBJ2-5 TRBV5-1 - CASSRPGTSGGYQSEGETQYF TGCGCCAGCAGCCGTCCCGGGACTAGCGGGGGTTACCAATCCGAGGGAGAGACCCAGTACTTC
TRBD2 TRBJ2-3 TRBV25-1 - CASSEGWQGGTDTQYF TGTGCCAGCAGTGAAGGGTGGCAGGGAGGGACAGATACGCAGTATTTT
- TRBJ2-1 TRBV7-2 many CASSLVSSHNEQFF TGTGCCAGCAGCTTAGTTAGTAGCCACAATGAGCAGTTCTTC
- TRBJ1-6 TRBV7-9 - CASSSSAGDNSPLHF TGTGCCAGCAGCAGTAGCGCAGGGGATAATTCACCCCTCCACTTT
TRBD2 TRBJ2-5 TRBV12-3/TRBV12-4 few CASSLGGVSQETQYF TGTGCCAGCAGTTTGGGGGGGGTGAGCCAAGAGACCCAGTACTTC
- TRBJ1-2 TRBV4-2 - CASSQEGVLSYGYTF TGTGCCAGCAGCCAAGAAGGAGTACTTTCATATGGCTACACCTTC
- TRBJ1-1 TRBV3-1 - CASSQQRNTEAFF TGTGCCAGCAGCCAACAGAGGAACACTGAAGCTTTCTTT
TRBD2 TRBJ2-1 TRBV5-6 - CASSFSSGLAGYEQFF TGTGCCAGCAGCTTTTCCTCGGGACTAGCTGGCTATGAGCAGTTCTTC
TRBD1 TRBJ2-3 TRBV10-2 few CASGTGGDTQYF TGCGCCAGCGGGACAGGGGGAGATACGCAGTATTTT
- TRBJ1-2 TRBV28 - CATLGGLHGSGYTF TGTGCCACCTTGGGGGGACTGCACGGAAGTGGCTACACCTTC
- TRBJ2-6 TRBV12-3/TRBV12-4 - CASSLDRLSGANVLTF TGTGCCAGCAGTTTAGACCGTCTCTCTGGGGCCAACGTCCTGACTTTC
- TRBJ2-7 TRBV12-3/TRBV12-4 - CASSTQGPSYEQYF TGTGCCAGCAGTACTCAGGGCCCCTCTTACGAGCAGTACTTC
TRBD1 TRBJ1-2 TRBV5-6 few CASCFWTGVYGYTF TGTGCCAGCTGCTTCTGGACAGGGGTTTATGGCTACACCTTC
- TRBJ2-1 TRBV27 - CASSPGQGREQFF TGTGCCAGCAGTCCCGGGCAGGGAAGAGAGCAGTTCTTC
TRBD1 TRBJ1-2 TRBV12-3/TRBV12-4 few CASSFTGGGNYGYTF TGTGCCAGCAGTTTTACAGGGGGCGGGAACTATGGCTACACCTTC
- TRBJ1-6 TRBV3-1 - CASSQAGGGVTSPLHF TGTGCCAGCAGCCAAGCAGGCGGTGGAGTTACTTCACCCCTCCACTTT
- TRBJ2-5 TRBV20-1 few CSARDRSRETQYF TGCAGTGCTAGAGATCGGTCTCGGGAGACCCAGTACTTC
- TRBJ1-3 TRBV9 few CASSVEVKGAAGNTIYF TGTGCCAGCAGCGTAGAGGTTAAGGGAGCGGCTGGAAACACCATATATTTT
- TRBJ2-3 TRBV12-3/TRBV12-4 few CASIKPPFSDTQYF TGTGCCAGCATCAAACCCCCCTTTTCAGATACGCAGTATTTT
TRBD2 TRBJ2-5 TRBV7-3 many CASSPSGGAETQYF TGTGCCAGCAGCCCAAGCGGGGGGGCGGAGACCCAGTACTTC
- TRBJ1-6 TRBV19 - CASSIENSLNSPLHF TGTGCCAGTAGTATAGAGAACAGCTTAAATTCACCCCTCCACTTT